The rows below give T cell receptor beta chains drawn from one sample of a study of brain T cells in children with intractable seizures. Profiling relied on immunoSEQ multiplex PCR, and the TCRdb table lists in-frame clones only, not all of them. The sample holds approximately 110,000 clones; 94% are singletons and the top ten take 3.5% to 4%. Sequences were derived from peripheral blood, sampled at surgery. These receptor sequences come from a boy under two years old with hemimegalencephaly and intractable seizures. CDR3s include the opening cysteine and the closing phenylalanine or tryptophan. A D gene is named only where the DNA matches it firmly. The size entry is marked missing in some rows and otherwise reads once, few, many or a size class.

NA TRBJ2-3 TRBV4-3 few TGCGCCAGCAGCCAAGATGGGCTAGTAATCGGAGATACGCAGTATTTT CASSQDGLVIGDTQYF
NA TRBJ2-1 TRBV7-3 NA TGTGCCAGCAGCTTAACCTCCTACAATGAGCAGTTCTTC CASSLTSYNEQFF
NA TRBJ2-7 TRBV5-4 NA TGTGCCAGCAGCTTTCGTGACAGCTACGAGCAGTACTTC CASSFRDSYEQYF
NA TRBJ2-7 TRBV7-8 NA TGTGCCAGCAGCTTCGGGGTCCCCTACGAGCAGTACTTC CASSFGVPYEQYF
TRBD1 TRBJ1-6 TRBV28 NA TGTGCCAGCAGTTGGGCTGTCCGAGACAGGGGGGAGTCCTATAATTCACCCCTCCACTTT CASSWAVRDRGESYNSPLHF
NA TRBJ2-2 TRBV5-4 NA TGTGCCAGCAGCTTGTCGGGAAAAAGGGACACCGGGGAGCTGTTTTTT CASSLSGKRDTGELFF
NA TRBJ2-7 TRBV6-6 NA TGTGCCAGCAGTTACTCGAACAGTGTCTACGAGCAGTACTTC CASSYSNSVYEQYF
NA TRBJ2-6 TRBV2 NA TGTGCCAGCCATGGATTCTCTGGGGCCAACGTCCTGACTTTC CASHGFSGANVLTF
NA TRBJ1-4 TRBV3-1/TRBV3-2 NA TGTGCCAGCAGCCAAGATCCGGGCGCAGGGCCCTCGGAAAAACTGTTTTTT CASSQDPGAGPSEKLFF
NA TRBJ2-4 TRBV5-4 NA TGTGCCAGCAGTTGGGACGCCAAAAACATTCAGTACTTC CASSWDAKNIQYF
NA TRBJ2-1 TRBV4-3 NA TGCGCCAGCAGCCAAGTCGGCATCTTGGGGCAGTTCTTC CASSQVGILGQFF
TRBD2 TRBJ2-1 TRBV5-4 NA TGTGCCAGCAGCTTCGGACTAGATATCAATGAGCAGTTCTTC CASSFGLDINEQFF
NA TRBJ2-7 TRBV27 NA TGTGCCAGCAGGACCGACCCGCGCTCCTACGAGCAGTACTTC CASRTDPRSYEQYF
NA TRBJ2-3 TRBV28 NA TGTGCCAGCAGTTTATTGGGAGATACGCAGTATTTT CASSLLGDTQYF
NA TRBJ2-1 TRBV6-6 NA TGTGCCAGCAGTTACTTCGGACTAAAGAACAATGAGCAGTTCTTC CASSYFGLKNNEQFF
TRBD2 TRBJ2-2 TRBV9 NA TGTGCCAGCAGCTCCTTAGCGGGAGGTACCGGGGAGCTGTTTTTT CASSSLAGGTGELFF
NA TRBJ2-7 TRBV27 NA TGTGCCAGCACGGCCCCCCTAAACTCCTACGAGCAGTACTTC CASTAPLNSYEQYF
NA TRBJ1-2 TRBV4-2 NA TGTGCCAGCAGCCAAGATCTGAACAGGGAGGGGGATGGCTACACCTTC CASSQDLNREGDGYTF
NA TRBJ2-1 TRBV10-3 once TGTGCCATCAAGGGACCGGAACAAAATGAGCAGTTCTTC CAIKGPEQNEQFF
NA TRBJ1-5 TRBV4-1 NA TGCGCCAGCAGCCAAGCGGCAGGCAATCAGCCCCAGCATTTT CASSQAAGNQPQHF
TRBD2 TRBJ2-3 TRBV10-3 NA TGTGCCATCAGGTCTAGCGGGAGTCGCTCTGCTAGCACAGATACGCAGTATTTT CAIRSSGSRSASTDTQYF
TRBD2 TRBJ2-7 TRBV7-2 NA TGTGCCAGCAGCTTAGAGGGGACTAGCGGGAGTCGCGAGCAGTACTTC CASSLEGTSGSREQYF
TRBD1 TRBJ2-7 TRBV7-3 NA TGTGCCAGCAGCTTATCCGGGACAGGGACCGGGCAGTACTTC CASSLSGTGTGQYF
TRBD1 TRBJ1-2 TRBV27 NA TGTGCCAGCAGTGCGTTGGGACAGGGACTCTATGGCTACACCTTC CASSALGQGLYGYTF
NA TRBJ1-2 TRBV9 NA TGTGCCAGCAGCGTAGCTATGGGGGATGGCTACACCTTC CASSVAMGDGYTF
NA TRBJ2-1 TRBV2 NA TGTGCCAGCACCCTGGACGGACCCAATGAGCAGTTCTTC CASTLDGPNEQFF
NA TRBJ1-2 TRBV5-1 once TGCGCCAGCAGCTTGGAGGCAGGGCGCACGGGGGGCTACACCTTC CASSLEAGRTGGYTF
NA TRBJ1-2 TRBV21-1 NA TGTGCCAGCAGCAGGTCAGGGGGTTGCGGGGGCTACACCTTC CASSRSGGCGGYTF
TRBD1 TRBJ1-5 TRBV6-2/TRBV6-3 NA TGTGCCAGCAGTTACGGGACAGGGGGTCAGCCCCAGCATTTT CASSYGTGGQPQHF
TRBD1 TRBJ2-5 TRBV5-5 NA TGTGCCAGCAGCCCGGGCCGACAGGGACCAATCCAAGAGACCCAGTACTTC CASSPGRQGPIQETQYF
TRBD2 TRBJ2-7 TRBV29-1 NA TGCAGCGTTAGGAGCGGGACCTACGAGCAGTACTTC CSVRSGTYEQYF
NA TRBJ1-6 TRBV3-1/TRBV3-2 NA TGTGCCAGCAGCCAAGATACTTTTGTGGTTGGGTTTTCGGGGGTGCTTACACCCCTCCACTTT CASSQDTFVVGFSGVLTPLHF
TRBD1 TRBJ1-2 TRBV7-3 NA TGTGCCAGCAGCTTGGACAGGGACTATGGCTACACCTTC CASSLDRDYGYTF
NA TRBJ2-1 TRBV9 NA TGTGCCAGCAGCCACGGCCGAGAGGGCGGTAATGAGCAGTTCTTC CASSHGREGGNEQFF
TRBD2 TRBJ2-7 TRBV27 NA TGTGCCAGCAGTTCGGTTAAAGCGGGAGGAGTCTACGAGCAGTACTTC CASSSVKAGGVYEQYF
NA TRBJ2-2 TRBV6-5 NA TGTGCCAGCAGTTACCAGGAACGGTATCGCACCGGGGAGCTGTTTTTT CASSYQERYRTGELFF
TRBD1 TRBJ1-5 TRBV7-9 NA TGTGCCAGCAGCTCCATCCCTCGGGACAGAGAAAGTTATCAGCCCCAGCATTTT CASSSIPRDRESYQPQHF
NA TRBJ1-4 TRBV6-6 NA TGTGCCAGCAGTTCTACAGGGAGAGCAGCTAATGAAAAACTGTTTTTT CASSSTGRAANEKLFF
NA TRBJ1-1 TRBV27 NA TGTGCCAGCAGGGTTTTCGGAGAGGCAGGCTTTAGGACTGAAGCTTTCTTT CASRVFGEAGFRTEAFF
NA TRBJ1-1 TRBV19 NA TGTGCCAGTAATGCGTGGGCCCCATCTAACACTGAAGCTTTCTTT CASNAWAPSNTEAFF
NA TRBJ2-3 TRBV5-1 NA TGCGCCAGCAGCTTGGTATCGTGGGCCGCGAATTCAGATACGCAGTATTTT CASSLVSWAANSDTQYF
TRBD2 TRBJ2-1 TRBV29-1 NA TGCAGCGTTGGTGGTAGCGGGAGTACCAATGAGCAGTTCTTC CSVGGSGSTNEQFF
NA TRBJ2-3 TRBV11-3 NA TGTGCCAGCAGCCCCGGGGTCGGCACAGATACGCAGTATTTT CASSPGVGTDTQYF
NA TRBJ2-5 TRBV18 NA TGTGCCAGCTCACCACTTTCGTTGGGGGAGACCCAGTACTTC CASSPLSLGETQYF
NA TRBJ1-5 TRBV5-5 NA TGTGCCAGCAGCGTACAGGGTGATGGATATCAGCCCCAGCATTTT CASSVQGDGYQPQHF
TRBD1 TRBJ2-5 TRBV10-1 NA TGCGCCAGCAGTGAGCCCGGACAGGAACAAGAGACCCAGTACTTC CASSEPGQEQETQYF
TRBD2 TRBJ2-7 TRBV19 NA TGTGCCAGTAGTACCCTAGCGGGAGACGAGCAGTACTTC CASSTLAGDEQYF
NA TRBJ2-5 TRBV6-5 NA TGTGCCAGCAGTTACTCGATTGGGAGTAGGGAGACCCAGTACTTC CASSYSIGSRETQYF
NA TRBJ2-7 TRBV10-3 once TGTGCCATCAGTGAGTCGGGGGCTACTAGGGGATACGAGCAGTACTTC CAISESGATRGYEQYF
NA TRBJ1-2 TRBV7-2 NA TGTGCCAGCAGCGTAACAGGGATCTACACCTTC CASSVTGIYTF
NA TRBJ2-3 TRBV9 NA TGTGCCAGCAGCGTTTCCGAGGATACGCAGTATTTT CASSVSEDTQYF
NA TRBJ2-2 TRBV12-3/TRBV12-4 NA TGTGCCAGCATACAGAGTGCCGGGGAGCTGTTTTTT CASIQSAGELFF
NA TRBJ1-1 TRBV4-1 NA TGCGCCAGCAGCCTCAGGGGCGGACGCACTGAAGCTTTCTTT CASSLRGGRTEAFF